The present T cell receptor (beta chain) was sequenced within a study of T cells of healthy individuals. TCRdb processed the 5' RACE reads anew with MiXCR; each CDR3 protein has one entry. The repertoire holds tens of thousands of distinct CDR3 sequences, with about a sixth as singletons. The CDR3 is 13 amino acids. CDR1 is SEHNR, CDR2 FQNEAQ, per germline (reference sequence). Trimming stripped 3 bases from V and 0 bases from J, with 5 bases between. This clonotype was seen more than once but under ten times. J is TRBJ1-1 and V is TRBV7-9; no firm D call. The TCR sequence derives from a human donor in good health. The CDR3 DNA reads as TGTGCCAGCAGCTTGTTTATGAACACTGAAGCTTTCTTT. Residues: CASSLFMNTEAFF.